This TCR beta chain derives from a study of cytomegalovirus exposure and HLA in healthy donors. The CDR3 is 14 residues long. V lost 5 bases and J 7 bases, leaving 15 bases between the germline ends. The germline CDR1 and CDR2 sequences are KGHSH and LQKENI. The PCR made use of 60 Vbeta and 13 Jbeta primers. Clones were read by immunoSEQ multiplex PCR, and TCRdb kept only the in-frame ones, dropping some. The profile covers approximately 97,000 clones, with roughly three quarters appearing a single time and roughly 9.6% taken by the ten largest. This clonotype was sampled from a male donor in good health and CMV-seropositive. The sequenced sample was PBMCs. The chain is built from TRBV18 and TRBJ1-5; TRBD1 might be the D (6 bases). CDR3 amino acids: CASSVTGRSQPQHF. The DNA for the CDR3 is TGTGCCAGCTCAGTTACAGGGCGAAGCCAGCCCCAGCATTTT.